These 6 T cell receptor beta chains share one sample of origin, sequenced in a study of CXCR3-negative and CXCR3-positive naive CD8 T cells. UMI-labeled TRB cDNA libraries were prepared by 5' RACE. TCRdb reprocessed the 5' RACE reads, with one entry per CDR3 protein and no DNA. The listing records over 35,000 distinct CDR3 sequences. Sequencing was carried out using naive CXCR3- CD8+ T cells from blood. As to subset: CD45RO-CCR7+CD27+CD95- naive CD8+ T cells lacking CXCR3 (TNR3-). The receptors stem from a human donor in good health. Some clones in this sample may be carry-over from other donors' samples.

The chain employs TRBV5-1 and TRBJ2-5. Germline V gene data show CDR1 as SGHRS and CDR2 as YFSETQ. The CDR3 sequence is 14 residues long. This CDR3 is CASSLVGYQETQYF.

The V call is TRBV7-2, the J call TRBJ2-1; the D gene TCRdb calls, TRBD1, cannot be checked with no DNA. The CDR3 has 13 amino acids. Germline V gene sequence: CDR1 SGHTA, CDR2 FQGNSA. CDR3 loop: CASRLGGYNEQFF.

The genes are TRBV7-8 and TRBJ2-4; absent DNA, TCRdb's TRBD1 call cannot be checked. Germline loops: CDR1 SGHVS, CDR2 FQNEAQ. The CDR3 covers 14 residues. CDR3 in amino acids: CASSSRGDKNIQYF.

The rearrangement joins TRBV15 to TRBJ2-5; as DNA is missing, the TRBD1 call by TCRdb cannot be tested. CDR3 length: 17 amino acids. Looked up from germline, CDR1 is LNHNV and CDR2 is YYDKDF (reference sequence). The CDR3 sequence: CATSRDEGVSGEETQYF.

CDR3 amino acids: CSVGDREDGYTF. This rearrangement joins TRBV29-1 to TRBJ1-2; TCRdb calls TRBD1, which cannot be checked without DNA. The germline gives CDR1 SQVTM, CDR2 ANQGSEA. The CDR3 runs to 12 residues.

The gene calls are TRBV19 and TRBJ2-7; the D gene TCRdb calls, TRBD1, cannot be checked with no DNA. Germline values: CDR1 LNHDA, CDR2 SQIVND (reference sequence). The CDR3 runs 15 residues. This chain's CDR3 is CASTPGEGNPYEQYF. The variable domain in full, completed from reference TRBV19 and TRBJ2-7, reads DGGITQSPKYLFRKEGQNVTLSCEQNLNHDAMYWYRQDPGQGLRLIYYSQIVNDFQKGDIAEGYSVSREKKESFPLTVTSAQKNPTAFYLCASTPGEGNPYEQYFGPGTRLTVT.